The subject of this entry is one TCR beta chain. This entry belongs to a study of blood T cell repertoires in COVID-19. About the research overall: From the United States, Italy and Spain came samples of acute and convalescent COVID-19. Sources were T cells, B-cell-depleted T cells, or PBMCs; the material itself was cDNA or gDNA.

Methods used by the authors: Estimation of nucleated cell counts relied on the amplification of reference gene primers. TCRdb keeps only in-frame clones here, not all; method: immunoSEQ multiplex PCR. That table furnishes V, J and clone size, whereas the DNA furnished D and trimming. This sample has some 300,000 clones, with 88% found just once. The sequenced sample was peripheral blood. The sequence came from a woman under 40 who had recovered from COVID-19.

Here the CDR3 reads CSVELLMGAGYTF. The CDR3 region has the DNA TGCAGCGTTGAATTGTTGATGGGCGCTGGCTACACCTTC. This chain connects TRBV29-1 to TRBJ1-2; D is undetermined. The CDR3 has 13 residues. Germline assignment: CDR1 SQVTM and CDR2 ANQGSEA. The V and J ends lost 2 bases and 7 bases respectively, with 14 bases between them. Full variable domain (outside the CDR3, taken from reference TRBV29-1 and TRBJ1-2): SAVISQKPSRDICQRGTSLTIQCQVDSQVTMMFWYRQQPGQSLTLIATANQGSEATYESGFVIDKFPISRPNLTFSTLTVSNMSPEDSSIYLCSVELLMGAGYTFGSGTRLTVV.